This T cell receptor beta chain originates from a study of identical twins. General study results and limits: Out-of-frame alpha sequences shared by twins were enriched for low generation probability.

The V gene's germline CDR1 is SGHAT and CDR2 FQNNGV. V lost 2 bases, J lost 4 bases, and 13 bases stayed unmatched. CDR3 length equals 19 residues. As concerns this clonotype: The antigen is not known.

TCRdb independently ran MiXCR on the 5' RACE reads; one entry per CDR3 protein. The repertoire holds more than 400,000 distinct CDR3 sequences, with around 15% as singletons. The sample was also linked to a second study, of yellow fever vaccine responses in identical twins.

V and J are TRBV11-2 and TRBJ2-7; 14 bases are a match to TRBD2. Sequencing was done on a sample of CD4+ T cells sorted from blood. The sequence was collected from a woman between 18 and 30 years old in good health. CDR3 protein: CASSLRPGLAGESRYEQYF. The DNA of the CDR3 is TGTGCCAGCAGCTTAAGACCGGGACTAGCGGGAGAATCAAGGTACGAGCAGTACTTC.